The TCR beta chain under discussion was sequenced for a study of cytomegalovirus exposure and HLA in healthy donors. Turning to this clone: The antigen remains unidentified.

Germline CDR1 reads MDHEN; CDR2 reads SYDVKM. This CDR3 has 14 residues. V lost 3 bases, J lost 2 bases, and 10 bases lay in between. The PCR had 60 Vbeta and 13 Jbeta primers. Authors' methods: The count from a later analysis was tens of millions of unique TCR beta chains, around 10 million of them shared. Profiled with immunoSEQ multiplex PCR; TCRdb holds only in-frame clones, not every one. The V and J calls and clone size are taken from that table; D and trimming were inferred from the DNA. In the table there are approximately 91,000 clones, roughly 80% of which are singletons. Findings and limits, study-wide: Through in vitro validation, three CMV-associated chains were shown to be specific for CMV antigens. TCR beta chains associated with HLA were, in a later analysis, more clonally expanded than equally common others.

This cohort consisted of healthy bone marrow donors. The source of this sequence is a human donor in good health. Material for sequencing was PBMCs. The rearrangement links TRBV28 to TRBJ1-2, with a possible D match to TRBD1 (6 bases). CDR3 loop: CASSFRGGNYGYTF. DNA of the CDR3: TGTGCCAGCAGTTTCAGGGGTGGGAACTATGGCTACACCTTC.